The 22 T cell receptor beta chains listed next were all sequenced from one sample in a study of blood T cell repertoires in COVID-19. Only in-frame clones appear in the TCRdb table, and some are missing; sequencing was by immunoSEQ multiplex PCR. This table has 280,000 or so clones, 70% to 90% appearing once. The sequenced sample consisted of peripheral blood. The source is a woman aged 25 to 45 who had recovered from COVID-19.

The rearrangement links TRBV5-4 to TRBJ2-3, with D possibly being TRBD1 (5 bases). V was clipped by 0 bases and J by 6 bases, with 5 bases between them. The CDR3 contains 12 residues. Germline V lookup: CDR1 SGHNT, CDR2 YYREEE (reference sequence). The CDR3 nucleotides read TGTGCCAGCAGCTTGGAGGGGGATACGCAGTATTTT. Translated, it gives CASSLEGDTQYF.

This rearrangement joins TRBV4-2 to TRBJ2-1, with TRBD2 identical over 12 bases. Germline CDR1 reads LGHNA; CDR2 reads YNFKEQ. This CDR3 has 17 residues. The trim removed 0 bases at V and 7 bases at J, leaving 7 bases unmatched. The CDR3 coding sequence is TGTGCCAGCAGCCAAGATCGGGCGACTAGCGGGAGAAATGAGCAGTTCTTC. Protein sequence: CASSQDRATSGRNEQFF.

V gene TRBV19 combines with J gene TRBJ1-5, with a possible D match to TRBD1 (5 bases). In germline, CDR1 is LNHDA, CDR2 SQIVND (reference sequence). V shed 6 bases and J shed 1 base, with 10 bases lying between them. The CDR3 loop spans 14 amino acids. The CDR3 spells CASRATESNQPQHF. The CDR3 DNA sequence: TGTGCCAGTAGAGCGACAGAGAGCAATCAGCCCCAGCATTTT.

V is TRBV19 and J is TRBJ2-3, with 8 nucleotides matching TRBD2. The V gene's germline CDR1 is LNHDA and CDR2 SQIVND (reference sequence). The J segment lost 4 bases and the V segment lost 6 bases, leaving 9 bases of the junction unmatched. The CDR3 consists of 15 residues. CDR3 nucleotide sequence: TGTGCCAGTAGAAATCCGGGGGGGCCGGCAGATACGCAGTATTTT. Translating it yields CASRNPGGPADTQYF.

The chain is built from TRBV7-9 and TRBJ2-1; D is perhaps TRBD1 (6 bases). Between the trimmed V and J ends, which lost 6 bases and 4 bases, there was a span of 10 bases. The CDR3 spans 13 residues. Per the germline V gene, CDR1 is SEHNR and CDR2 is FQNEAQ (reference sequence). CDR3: CASRNGQYNEQFF. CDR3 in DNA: TGTGCCAGCAGAAACGGACAGTACAATGAGCAGTTCTTC.

The CDR3 DNA reads TGCAGCGTTGAAGTGGACAGCACTTCAAGGGGCTACACCTTC. Translating gives CSVEVDSTSRGYTF. V usage is TRBV29-1 and J usage is TRBJ1-2; a possible D gene is TRBD1 (6 bases). V was pared by 1 base and J by 8 bases, with 17 bases between. Germline loops: CDR1 SQVTM, CDR2 ANQGSEA. There are 14 residues in the CDR3. Full variable domain (remainder filled in from reference TRBV29-1 and TRBJ1-2): SAVISQKPSRDICQRGTSLTIQCQVDSQVTMMFWYRQQPGQSLTLIATANQGSEATYESGFVIDKFPISRPNLTFSTLTVSNMSPEDSSIYLCSVEVDSTSRGYTFGSGTRLTVV.

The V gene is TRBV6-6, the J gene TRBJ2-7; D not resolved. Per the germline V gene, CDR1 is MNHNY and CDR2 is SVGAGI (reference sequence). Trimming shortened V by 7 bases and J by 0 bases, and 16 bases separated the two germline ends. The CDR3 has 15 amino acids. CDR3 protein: CASTINPSGSYEQYF. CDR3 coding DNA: TGTGCCAGCACTATTAACCCATCTGGCTCCTACGAGCAGTACTTC.

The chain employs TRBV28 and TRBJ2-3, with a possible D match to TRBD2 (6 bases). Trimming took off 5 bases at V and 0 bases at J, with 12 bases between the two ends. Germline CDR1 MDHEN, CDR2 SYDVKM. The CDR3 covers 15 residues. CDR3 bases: TGTGCCAGCAGTCGCTGGGGGGAAAGCACAGATACGCAGTATTTT. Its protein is CASSRWGESTDTQYF.

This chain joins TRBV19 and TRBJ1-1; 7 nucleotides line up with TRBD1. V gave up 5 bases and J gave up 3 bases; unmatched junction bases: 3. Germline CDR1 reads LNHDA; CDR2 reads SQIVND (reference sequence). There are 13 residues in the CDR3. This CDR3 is CASSGDRDTEAFF. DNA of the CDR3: TGTGCCAGTAGTGGAGACAGGGACACTGAAGCTTTCTTT.

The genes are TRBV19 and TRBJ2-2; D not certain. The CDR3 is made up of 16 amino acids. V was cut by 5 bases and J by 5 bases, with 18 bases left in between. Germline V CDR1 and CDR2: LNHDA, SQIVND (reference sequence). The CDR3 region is CASSGSRFSGTGELFF. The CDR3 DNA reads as TGTGCCAGTAGTGGTAGCCGCTTCTCCGGTACCGGGGAGCTGTTTTTT.

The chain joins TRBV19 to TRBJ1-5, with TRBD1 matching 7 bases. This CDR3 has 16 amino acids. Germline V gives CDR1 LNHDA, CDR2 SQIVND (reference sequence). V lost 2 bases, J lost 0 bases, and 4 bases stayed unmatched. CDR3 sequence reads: CASSISGGYSNQPQHF. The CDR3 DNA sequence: TGTGCCAGTAGTATATCAGGGGGATATAGCAATCAGCCCCAGCATTTT.

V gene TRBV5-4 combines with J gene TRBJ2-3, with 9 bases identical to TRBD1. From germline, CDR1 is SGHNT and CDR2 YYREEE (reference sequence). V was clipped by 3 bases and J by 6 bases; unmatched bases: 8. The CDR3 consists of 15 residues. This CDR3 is CASSSWDRVMDTQYF. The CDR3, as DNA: TGTGCCAGCAGCTCGTGGGACAGGGTTATGGATACGCAGTATTTT.

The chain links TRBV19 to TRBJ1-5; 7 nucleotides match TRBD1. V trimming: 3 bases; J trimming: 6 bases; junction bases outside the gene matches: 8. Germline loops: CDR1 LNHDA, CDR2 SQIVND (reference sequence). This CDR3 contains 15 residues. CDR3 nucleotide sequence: TGTGCCAGTAGTATCGACAGGGATAGGGGTCAGCCCCAGCATTTT. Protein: CASSIDRDRGQPQHF.

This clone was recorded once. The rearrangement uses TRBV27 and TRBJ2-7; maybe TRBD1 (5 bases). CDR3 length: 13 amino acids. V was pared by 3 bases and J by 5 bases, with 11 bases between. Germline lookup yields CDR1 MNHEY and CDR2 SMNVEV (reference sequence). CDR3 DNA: TGTGCCAGCAGTTTGACAGAGCGCCACGAGCAGTACTTC. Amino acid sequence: CASSLTERHEQYF.

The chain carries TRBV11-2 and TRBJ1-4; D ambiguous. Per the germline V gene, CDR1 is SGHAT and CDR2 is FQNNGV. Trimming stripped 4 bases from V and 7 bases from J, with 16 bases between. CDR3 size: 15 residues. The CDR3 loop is CASSSRRGRFEKLFF. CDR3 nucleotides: TGTGCCAGCAGCTCCCGGCGGGGAAGGTTTGAAAAACTGTTTTTT.

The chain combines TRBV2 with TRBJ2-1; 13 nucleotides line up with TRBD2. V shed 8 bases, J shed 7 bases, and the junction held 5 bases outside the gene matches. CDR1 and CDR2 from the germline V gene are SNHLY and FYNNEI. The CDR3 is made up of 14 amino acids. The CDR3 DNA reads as TGTGCCAGCGTCGGGACTAGCGGGAAGAATGAGCAGTTCTTC. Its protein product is CASVGTSGKNEQFF.

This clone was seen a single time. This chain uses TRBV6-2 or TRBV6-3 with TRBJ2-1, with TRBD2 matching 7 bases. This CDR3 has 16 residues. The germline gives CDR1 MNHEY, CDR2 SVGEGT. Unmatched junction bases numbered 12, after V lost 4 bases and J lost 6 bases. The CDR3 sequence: CASSSSAGAGPNEQFF. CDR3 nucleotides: TGTGCCAGCAGTTCCTCGGCGGGAGCGGGGCCCAATGAGCAGTTCTTC.

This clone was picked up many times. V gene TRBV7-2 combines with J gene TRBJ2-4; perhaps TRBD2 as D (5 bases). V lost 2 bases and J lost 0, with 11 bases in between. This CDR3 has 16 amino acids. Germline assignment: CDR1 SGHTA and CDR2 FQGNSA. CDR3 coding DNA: TGTGCCAGCAGCTTAAAACGGACTCTAGCCAAAAACATTCAGTACTTC. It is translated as CASSLKRTLAKNIQYF.

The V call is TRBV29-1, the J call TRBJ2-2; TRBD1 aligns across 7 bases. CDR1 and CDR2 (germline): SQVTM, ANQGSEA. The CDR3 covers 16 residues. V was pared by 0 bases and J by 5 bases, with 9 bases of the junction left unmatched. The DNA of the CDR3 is TGCAGCGTTGAAGACCCACAGGGGTTATGGACCGGGGAGCTGTTTTTT. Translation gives CSVEDPQGLWTGELFF.

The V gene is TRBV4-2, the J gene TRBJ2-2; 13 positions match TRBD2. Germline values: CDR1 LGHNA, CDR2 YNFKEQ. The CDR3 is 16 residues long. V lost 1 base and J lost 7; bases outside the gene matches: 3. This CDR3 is CASSQVTSGRVGELFF. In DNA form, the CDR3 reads TGTGCCAGCAGCCAAGTTACTAGCGGGAGGGTCGGGGAGCTGTTTTTT.

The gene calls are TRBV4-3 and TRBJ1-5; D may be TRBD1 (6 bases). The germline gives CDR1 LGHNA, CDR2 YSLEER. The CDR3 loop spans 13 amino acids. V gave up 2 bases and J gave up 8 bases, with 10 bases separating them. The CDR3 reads CASSQYSGEPQHF. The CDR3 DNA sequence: TGCGCCAGCAGCCAATACTCAGGGGAGCCCCAGCATTTT.

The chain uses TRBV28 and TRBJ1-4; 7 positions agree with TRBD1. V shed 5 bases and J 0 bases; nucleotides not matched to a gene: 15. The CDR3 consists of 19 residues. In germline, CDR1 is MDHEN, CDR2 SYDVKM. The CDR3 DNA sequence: TGTGCCAGCAGTACTACACCCGGGACAGCTAGTGCAACTAATGAAAAACTGTTTTTT. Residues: CASSTTPGTASATNEKLFF.